Included here is one T cell receptor beta chain sequence, with context. Via MiXCR, TCRdb re-called the 5' RACE reads, giving one row per CDR3 protein. The sample records roughly 250,000 distinct CDR3 sequences, approximately 8% being singletons. The CDR3 contains 14 residues. Germline CDR1 and CDR2: SNHLY and FYNNEI. With V trimmed by 2 bases and J by 7 bases, 7 bases remained unmatched. The data were taken from a study of identical twins. These same data were also listed under a study on yellow fever vaccine responses in identical twins.

V is TRBV2 and J is TRBJ2-7; 8 nucleotides agree with TRBD1. This TCR was recovered from a woman between 18 and 29 years old in good health. The sequencing sample was made of CD8+ T cells sorted from blood. The chain's CDR3 is CASSELRGPREQYF. The CDR3 region has the DNA TGTGCCAGCAGTGAACTCAGGGGGCCACGGGAGCAGTACTTC.